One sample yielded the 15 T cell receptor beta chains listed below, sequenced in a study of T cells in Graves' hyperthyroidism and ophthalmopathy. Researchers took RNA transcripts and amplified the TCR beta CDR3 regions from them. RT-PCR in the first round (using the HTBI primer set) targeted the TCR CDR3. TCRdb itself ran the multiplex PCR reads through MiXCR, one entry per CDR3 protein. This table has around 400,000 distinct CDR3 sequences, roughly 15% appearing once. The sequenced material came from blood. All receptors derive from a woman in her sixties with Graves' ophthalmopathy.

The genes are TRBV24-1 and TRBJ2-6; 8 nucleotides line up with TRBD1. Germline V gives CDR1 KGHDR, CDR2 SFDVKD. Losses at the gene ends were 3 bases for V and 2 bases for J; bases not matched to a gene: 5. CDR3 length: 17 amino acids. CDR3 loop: CATSDPDRAPGANVLTF. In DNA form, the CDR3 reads TGTGCCACCAGTGATCCGGACAGGGCCCCTGGGGCCAACGTCCTGACTTTC.

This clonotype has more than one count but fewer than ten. CDR3 sequence reads: CSVLAKQETQYF. CDR3 DNA sequence: TGCAGTGTCTTGGCTAAACAAGAGACCCAGTACTTC. V and J are TRBV20-1 and TRBJ2-5; D uncertain. The CDR3 is made up of 12 amino acids. The V end lost 7 bases, the J end lost 2 bases, and 11 bases lay between the germline ends. Germline V gene data show CDR1 as DFQATT and CDR2 as SNEGSKA (reference sequence).

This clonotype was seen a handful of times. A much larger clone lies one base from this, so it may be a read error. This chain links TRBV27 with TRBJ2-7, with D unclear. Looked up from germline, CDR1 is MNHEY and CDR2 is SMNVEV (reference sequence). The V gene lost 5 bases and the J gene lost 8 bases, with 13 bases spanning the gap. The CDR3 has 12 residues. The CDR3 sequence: CASSTTERKQYF. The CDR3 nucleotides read TGTGCCAGCAGTACGACCGAGAGAAAGCAGTACTTC.

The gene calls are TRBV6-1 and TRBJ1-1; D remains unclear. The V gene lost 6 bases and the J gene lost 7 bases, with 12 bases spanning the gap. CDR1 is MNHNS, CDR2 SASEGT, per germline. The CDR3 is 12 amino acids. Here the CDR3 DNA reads TGTGCCAGCAGAAAACGAGGAAATGAAGCTTTCTTT. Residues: CASRKRGNEAFF.

CDR3 sequence: CASSYPRDRGDNEQFF. In DNA, the CDR3 is TGTGCCAGCAGTTACCCCCGGGACAGGGGCGACAATGAGCAGTTCTTC. The rearrangement joins TRBV6-5 to TRBJ2-1; 10 nucleotides agree with TRBD1. The CDR3 length is 16 residues. Trimming cost V 2 bases and J 5 bases; bases outside gene matches: 6. Germline-derived CDR1 and CDR2 are MNHEY and SVGAGI.

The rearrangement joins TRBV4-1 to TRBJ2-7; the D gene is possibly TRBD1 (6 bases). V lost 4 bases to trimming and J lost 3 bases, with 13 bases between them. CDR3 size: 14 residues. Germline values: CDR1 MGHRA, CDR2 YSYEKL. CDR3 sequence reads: CASSPGVGFYEQYF. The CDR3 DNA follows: TGCGCCAGCAGCCCAGGGGTGGGGTTCTACGAGCAGTACTTC.

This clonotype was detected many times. The CDR3 spells CASSRDRVSYEQYF. CDR3 coding DNA: TGTGCCAGCAGCCGGGACAGGGTTTCCTACGAGCAGTACTTC. The chain is built from TRBV11-2 and TRBJ2-7, with 9 bases fitting TRBD1. After removal of 5 bases from V and 1 base from J, the junction contained 3 bases not matched to a gene. Germline V gene lookup returns CDR1 SGHAT and CDR2 FQNNGV. The CDR3 extends over 14 amino acids.

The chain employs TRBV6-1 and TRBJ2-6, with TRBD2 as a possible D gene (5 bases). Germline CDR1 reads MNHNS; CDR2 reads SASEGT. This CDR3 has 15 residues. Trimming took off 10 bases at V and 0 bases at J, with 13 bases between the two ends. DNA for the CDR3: TGTGCCACCCCGGGGAGCCTCTCTGGGGCCAACGTCCTGACTTTC. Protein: CATPGSLSGANVLTF.

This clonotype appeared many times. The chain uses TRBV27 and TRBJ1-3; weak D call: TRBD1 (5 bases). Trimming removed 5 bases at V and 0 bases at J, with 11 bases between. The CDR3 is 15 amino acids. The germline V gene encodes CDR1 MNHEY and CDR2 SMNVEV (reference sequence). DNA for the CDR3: TGTGCCAGCAGTCCTCGACAGAGCTCTGGAAACACCATATATTTT. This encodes CASSPRQSSGNTIYF.

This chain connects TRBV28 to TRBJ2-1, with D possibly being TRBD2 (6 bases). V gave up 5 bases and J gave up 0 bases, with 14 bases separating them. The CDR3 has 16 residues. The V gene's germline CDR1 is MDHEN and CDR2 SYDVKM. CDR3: CASSHRSSGSYNEQFF. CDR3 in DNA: TGTGCCAGCAGTCACCGTAGTAGCGGCTCCTACAATGAGCAGTTCTTC.

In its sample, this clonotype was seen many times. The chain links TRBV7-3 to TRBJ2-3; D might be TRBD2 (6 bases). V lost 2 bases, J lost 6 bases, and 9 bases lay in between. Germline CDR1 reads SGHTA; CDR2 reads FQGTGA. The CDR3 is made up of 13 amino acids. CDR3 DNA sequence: TGTGCCAGCAGCTTAGGGGCGGGGGATACGCAGTATTTT. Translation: CASSLGAGDTQYF.

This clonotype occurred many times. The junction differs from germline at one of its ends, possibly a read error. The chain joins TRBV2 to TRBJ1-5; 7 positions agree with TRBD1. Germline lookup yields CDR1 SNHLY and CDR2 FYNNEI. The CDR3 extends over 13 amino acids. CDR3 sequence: CATRTGGNRPQHF. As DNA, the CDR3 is TGTGCCACAAGGACAGGTGGAAATCGGCCCCAGCATTTT.

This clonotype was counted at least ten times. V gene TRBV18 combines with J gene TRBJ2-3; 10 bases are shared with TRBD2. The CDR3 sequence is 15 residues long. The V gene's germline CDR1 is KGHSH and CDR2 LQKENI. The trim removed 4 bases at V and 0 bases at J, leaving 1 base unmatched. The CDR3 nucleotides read TGTGCCAGCTCACAGCGGGAGGGCAGCACAGATACGCAGTATTTT. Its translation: CASSQREGSTDTQYF.

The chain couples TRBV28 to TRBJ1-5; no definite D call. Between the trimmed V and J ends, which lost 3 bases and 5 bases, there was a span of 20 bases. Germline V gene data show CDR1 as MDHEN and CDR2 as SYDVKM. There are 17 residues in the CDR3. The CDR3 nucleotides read TGTGCCAGCAGTTTGGAAGTTAATCTTCCCCCCCATCAGCCCCAGCATTTT. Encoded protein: CASSLEVNLPPHQPQHF.

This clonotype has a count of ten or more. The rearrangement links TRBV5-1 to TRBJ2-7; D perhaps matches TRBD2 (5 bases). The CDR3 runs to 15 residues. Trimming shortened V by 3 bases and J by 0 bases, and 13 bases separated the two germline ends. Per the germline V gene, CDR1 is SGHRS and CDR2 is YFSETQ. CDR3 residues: CASSSRTGGSYEQYF. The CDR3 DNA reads TGCGCCAGCAGCTCCCGGACTGGCGGCTCCTACGAGCAGTACTTC.